This T cell receptor beta chain is from a study of spatial heterogeneity in lung cancer. About the study: Sequencing of follow-up PBMC samples took place when they were available, at a median of about 22 months after resection.

The CDR3 is 14 amino acids. V was cut by 2 bases and J by 0 bases, with 5 bases left in between. Single TCR cDNA molecules each had their own unique molecular identifier. TCRdb reprocessed the 5' RACE reads with MiXCR, giving one entry per CDR3 protein. The data hold roughly 99,000 distinct CDR3 sequences, with approximately 19% observed a single time. Time point described: blood at routine non-recurrence follow-up after resection. Whole RNA, which was extracted from tumor, nontumor lung tissue or frozen PBMC, was sequenced without any cell sorting. The chain links TRBV12-3 or TRBV12-4 to TRBJ1-5, with D uncertain. The material was PBMCs, obtained at follow-up. The clonotype was recovered from a male donor with early-stage non-small cell lung cancer. CDR3 loop: CASSLSYSNQPQHF. In nucleotides, the CDR3 is TGTGCCAGCAGTTTATCCTATAGCAATCAGCCCCAGCATTTT.